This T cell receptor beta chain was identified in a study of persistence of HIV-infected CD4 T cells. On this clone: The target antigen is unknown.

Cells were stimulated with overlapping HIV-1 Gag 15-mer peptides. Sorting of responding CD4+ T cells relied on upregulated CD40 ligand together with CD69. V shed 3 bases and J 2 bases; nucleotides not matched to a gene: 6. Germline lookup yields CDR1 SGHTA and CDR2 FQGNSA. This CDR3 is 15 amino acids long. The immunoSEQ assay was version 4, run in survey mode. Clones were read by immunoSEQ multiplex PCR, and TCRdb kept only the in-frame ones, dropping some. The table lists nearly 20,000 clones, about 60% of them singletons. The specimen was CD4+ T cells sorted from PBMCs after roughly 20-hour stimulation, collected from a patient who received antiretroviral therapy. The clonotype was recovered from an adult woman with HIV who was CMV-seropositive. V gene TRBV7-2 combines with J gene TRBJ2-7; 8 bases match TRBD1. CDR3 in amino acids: CASSLGGQAAYEQYF. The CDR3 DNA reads TGTGCCAGCAGCTTGGGGGGACAGGCCGCCTACGAGCAGTACTTC.